A selection of T cell receptor beta chains follows, all from one sample in a study of blood T cells in healthy people across ages. TCRdb recomputed calls from the 5' RACE reads with MiXCR, one row per CDR3 protein. The repertoire holds about 620,000 distinct CDR3 sequences, around 50% seen once, with roughly 12% in the top ten. The sample comprised blood. The receptors originated from a woman of 80 years or more in good health. Each CDR3 is given with its conserved first and last residue. A D gene is named only where the DNA matches it firmly. Clone size appears in some rows only: once, few, many, or a class for an expanded clone.

clone size	J gene	V gene	D gene	CDR3 DNA	CDR3 protein
few	TRBJ1-5	TRBV20-1	TRBD1	TGCAGTGCTAGACGGGCCAGGGGGCATCAGCCCCAGCATTTT	CSARRARGHQPQHF
.	TRBJ2-3	TRBV2	TRBD2	TGTGCCAGCAGGCGGACTAGCGGGGGCCCGACAGATACGCAGTATTTT	CASRRTSGGPTDTQYF
.	TRBJ2-1	TRBV29-1	TRBD2	TGCAGCGTGGCCGGGACTAGCGAAAACGAGCAGTTCTTC	CSVAGTSENEQFF
many	TRBJ2-1	TRBV6-5	TRBD1	TGTGCCAGCAGACAGGGGCATGAGCAGTTCTTC	CASRQGHEQFF
.	TRBJ2-1	TRBV10-3	.	TGTGCCACGGACGCTACAGGGAGCTCCTACAATGAGCAGTTCTTC	CATDATGSSYNEQFF
many	TRBJ2-1	TRBV7-2	.	TGTGCCAGCAGCTTTCAGGGGGGTAGTGTAAGGTCCTACAATGAGCAGTTCTTC	CASSFQGGSVRSYNEQFF
many	TRBJ2-1	TRBV3-1	.	TGTGCCAGCAGCCTAAGTCACGGAAGGGGGATAAATGAGCAGTTCTTC	CASSLSHGRGINEQFF
.	TRBJ2-3	TRBV6-1	.	TGTGCCAGCAGTGGAACAGGGAGTGTGGGAGATACGCAGTATTTT	CASSGTGSVGDTQYF
.	TRBJ2-2	TRBV5-1	.	TGCGCCAGCAGCTTGGTTCAGGGAGACACCGGGGAGCTGTTTTTT	CASSLVQGDTGELFF
.	TRBJ2-3	TRBV7-2	TRBD2	TGTGCCAGCAGCCTAAGGGGGACTAGCGGGTCCTGGGGCACAGATACGCAGTATTTT	CASSLRGTSGSWGTDTQYF
.	TRBJ1-5	TRBV10-3	.	TGTGCCGTCAGTGCGTTGATGGGGCCCCAGCATTTT	CAVSALMGPQHF
.	TRBJ1-1	TRBV5-1	.	TGCGCCAGCAGCTTCGGCCCCACGGCCATCCGCCGCACTGAAGCTTTCTTT	CASSFGPTAIRRTEAFF
.	TRBJ1-1	TRBV28	TRBD1	TGTGCCAGCATCCACAGGGGGACCACTGAAGCTTTCTTT	CASIHRGTTEAFF
many	TRBJ2-3	TRBV28	.	TGTGCCAGCGGGGGATTCCCTCTCACAGATACGCAGTATTTT	CASGGFPLTDTQYF
.	TRBJ1-2	TRBV7-2	.	TGTGCCAGCAGCTTAGAGGGGAGTTACGACTATGGCTACACCTTC	CASSLEGSYDYGYTF